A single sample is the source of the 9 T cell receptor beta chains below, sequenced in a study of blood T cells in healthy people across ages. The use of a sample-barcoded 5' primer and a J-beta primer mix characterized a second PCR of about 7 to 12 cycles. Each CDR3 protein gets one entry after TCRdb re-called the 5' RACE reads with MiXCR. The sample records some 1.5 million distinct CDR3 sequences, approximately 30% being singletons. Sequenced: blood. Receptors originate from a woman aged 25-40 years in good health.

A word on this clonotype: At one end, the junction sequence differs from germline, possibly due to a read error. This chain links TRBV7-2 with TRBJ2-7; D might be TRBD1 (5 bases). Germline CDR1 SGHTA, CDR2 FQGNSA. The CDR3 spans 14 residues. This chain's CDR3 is CANSLNTGGWGQYF. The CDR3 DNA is TGTGCCAACAGCTTAAATACAGGTGGCTGGGGGCAGTACTTC.

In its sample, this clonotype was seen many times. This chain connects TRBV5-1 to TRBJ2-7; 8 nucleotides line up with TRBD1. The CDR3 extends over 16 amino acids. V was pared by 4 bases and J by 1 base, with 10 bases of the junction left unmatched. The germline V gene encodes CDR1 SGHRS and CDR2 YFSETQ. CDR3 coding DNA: TGCGCCAGCAGCGTAACCTGGGACAGGTCGTCCTACGAGCAGTACTTC. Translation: CASSVTWDRSSYEQYF. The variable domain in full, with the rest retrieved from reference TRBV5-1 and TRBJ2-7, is KAGVTQTPRYLIKTRGQQVTLSCSPISGHRSVSWYQQTPGQGLQFLFEYFSETQRNKGNFPGRFSGRQFSNSRSEMNVSTLELGDSALYLCASSVTWDRSSYEQYFGPGTRLTVT.

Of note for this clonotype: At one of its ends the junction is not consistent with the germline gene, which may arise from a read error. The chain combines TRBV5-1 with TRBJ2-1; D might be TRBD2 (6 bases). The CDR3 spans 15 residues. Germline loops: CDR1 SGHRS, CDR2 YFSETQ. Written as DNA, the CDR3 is TGCGCCAGCAGCTTGGATCGGGGGATCGGCAATAAGCAGTTCTTC. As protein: CASSLDRGIGNKQFF.

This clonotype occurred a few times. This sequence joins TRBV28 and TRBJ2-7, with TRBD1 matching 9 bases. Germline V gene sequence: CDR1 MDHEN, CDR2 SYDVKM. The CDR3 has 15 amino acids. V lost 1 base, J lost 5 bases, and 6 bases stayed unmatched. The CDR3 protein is CASSLLSTGGDEQYF. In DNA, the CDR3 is TGTGCCAGCAGTTTATTGTCGACAGGGGGGGACGAGCAGTACTTC. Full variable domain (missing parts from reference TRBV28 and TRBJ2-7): DVKVTQSSRYLVKRTGEKVFLECVQDMDHENMFWYRQDPGLGLRLIYFSYDVKMKEKGDIPEGYSVSREKKERFSLILESASTNQTSMYLCASSLLSTGGDEQYFGPGTRLTVT.

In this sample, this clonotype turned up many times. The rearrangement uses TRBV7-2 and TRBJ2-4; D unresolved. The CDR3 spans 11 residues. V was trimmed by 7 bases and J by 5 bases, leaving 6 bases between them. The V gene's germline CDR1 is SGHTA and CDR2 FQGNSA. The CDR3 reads CASTLQNIQYF. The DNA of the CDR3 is TGTGCCAGCACCCTACAAAACATTCAGTACTTC.

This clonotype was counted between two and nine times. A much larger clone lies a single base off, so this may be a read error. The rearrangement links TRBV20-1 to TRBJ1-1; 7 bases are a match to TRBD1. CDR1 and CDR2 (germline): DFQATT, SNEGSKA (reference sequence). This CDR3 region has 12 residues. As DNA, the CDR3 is TGCAGGGCTAGACAGGGGAACACTGAAGCTTTCTTT. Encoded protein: CRARQGNTEAFF.

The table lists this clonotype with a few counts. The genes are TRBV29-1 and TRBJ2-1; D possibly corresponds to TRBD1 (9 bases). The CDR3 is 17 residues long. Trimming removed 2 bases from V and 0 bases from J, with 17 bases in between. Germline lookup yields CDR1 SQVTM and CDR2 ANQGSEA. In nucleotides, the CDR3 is TGCAGCGTTGAAACAGGGGGCGCGGGGGGCTCCTACAATGAGCAGTTCTTC. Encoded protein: CSVETGGAGGSYNEQFF.

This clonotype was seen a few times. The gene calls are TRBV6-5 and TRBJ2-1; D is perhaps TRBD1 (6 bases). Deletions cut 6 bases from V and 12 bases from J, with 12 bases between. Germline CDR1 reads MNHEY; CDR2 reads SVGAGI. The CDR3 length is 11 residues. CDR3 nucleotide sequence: TGTGCCAGCAGCACAGGGTTCGGGCAGTTCTTC. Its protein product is CASSTGFGQFF.

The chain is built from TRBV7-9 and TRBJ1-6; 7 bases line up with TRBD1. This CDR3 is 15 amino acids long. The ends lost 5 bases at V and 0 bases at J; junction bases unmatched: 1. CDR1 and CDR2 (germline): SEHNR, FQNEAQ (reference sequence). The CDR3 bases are TGTGCCAGCAGCCAGGGGGGCTCCTATAATTCACCCCTCCACTTT. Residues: CASSQGGSYNSPLHF.